A single T cell receptor beta chain is shown here with its context. No antigen is known for it. This entry comes from a study of T cells in Graves' hyperthyroidism and ophthalmopathy. Study at large: Blood was drawn when the patient was first diagnosed and still untreated.

Study results and limitations: In blood, most of the thyroid clonotypes expanded above 0.001 were also present. Ophthalmopathy was told apart from stable hyperthyroidism by a 13 V-J model.

Germline V gives CDR1 SEHNR, CDR2 FQNEAQ (reference sequence). The V end lost 6 bases, the J end lost 1 base, and 15 bases lay between the germline ends. This CDR3 region has 15 residues. RNA transcripts gave rise to amplified TCR beta CDR3 regions. Using the HTBI primer set, a first-round RT-PCR was run on the TCR CDR3. TCRdb re-called the multiplex PCR reads through MiXCR, storing one row per CDR3 protein. Of a few hundred thousand distinct CDR3 sequences in the sample, around a quarter were seen once. Those with hyperthyroidism were 18 to 65 years old, newly diagnosed, and ill for under 2 months. V usage is TRBV7-9 and J usage is TRBJ2-5; D perhaps matches TRBD1 (6 bases). The receptor was derived from a man aged 50 to 60 with Graves' hyperthyroidism. Sequenced material: blood. In nucleotides, the CDR3 is TGTGCCAGCAGTACAGGGTTGCTAGGCCAAGAGACCCAGTACTTC. Translation: CASSTGLLGQETQYF.